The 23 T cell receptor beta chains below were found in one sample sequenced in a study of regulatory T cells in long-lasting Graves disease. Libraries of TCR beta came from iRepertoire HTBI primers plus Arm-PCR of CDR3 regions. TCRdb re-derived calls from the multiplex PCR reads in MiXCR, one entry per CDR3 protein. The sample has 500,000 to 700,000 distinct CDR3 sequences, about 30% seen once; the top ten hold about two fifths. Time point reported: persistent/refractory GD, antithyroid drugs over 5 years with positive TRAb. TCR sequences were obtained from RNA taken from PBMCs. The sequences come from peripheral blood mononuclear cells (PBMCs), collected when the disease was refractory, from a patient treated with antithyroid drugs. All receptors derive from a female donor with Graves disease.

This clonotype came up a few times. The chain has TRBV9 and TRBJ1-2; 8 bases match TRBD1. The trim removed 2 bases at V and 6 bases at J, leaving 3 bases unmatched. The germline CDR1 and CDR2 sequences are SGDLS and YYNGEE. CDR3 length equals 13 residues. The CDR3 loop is CASSVTGVDGYTF. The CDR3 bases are TGTGCCAGCAGCGTGACAGGGGTGGATGGCTACACCTTC.

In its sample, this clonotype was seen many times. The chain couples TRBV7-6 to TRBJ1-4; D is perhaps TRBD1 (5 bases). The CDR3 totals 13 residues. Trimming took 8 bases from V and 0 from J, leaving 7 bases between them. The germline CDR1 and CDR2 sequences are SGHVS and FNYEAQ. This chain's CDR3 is CASARATNEKLFF. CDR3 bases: TGTGCCAGCGCCAGGGCAACTAATGAAAAACTGTTTTTT. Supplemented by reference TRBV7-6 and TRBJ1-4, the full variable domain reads GAGVSQSPRYKVTKRGQDVALRCDPISGHVSLYWYRQALGQGPEFLTYFNYEAQQDKSGLPNDRFSAERPEGSISTLTIQRTEQRDSAMYRCASARATNEKLFFGSGTQLSVL.

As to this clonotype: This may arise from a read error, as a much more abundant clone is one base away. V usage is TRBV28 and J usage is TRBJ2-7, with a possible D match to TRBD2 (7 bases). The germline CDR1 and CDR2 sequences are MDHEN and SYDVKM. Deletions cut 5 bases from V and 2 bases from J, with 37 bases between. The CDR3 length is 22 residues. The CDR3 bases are TGTGCCAGCAGTCTTATGGGGGCCGAGACTTTTAATTACGGGACTATAGCCTACGAGCAGTACTTC. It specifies CASSLMGAETFNYGTIAYEQYF. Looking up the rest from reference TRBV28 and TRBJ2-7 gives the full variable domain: DVKVTQSSRYLVKRTGEKVFLECVQDMDHENMFWYRQDPGLGLRLIYFSYDVKMKEKGDIPEGYSVSREKKERFSLILESASTNQTSMYLCASSLMGAETFNYGTIAYEQYFGPGTRLTVT.

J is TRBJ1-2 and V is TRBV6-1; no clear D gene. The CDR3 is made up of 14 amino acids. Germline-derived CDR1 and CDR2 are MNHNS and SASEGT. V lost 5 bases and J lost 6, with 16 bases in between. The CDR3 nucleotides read TGTGCCAGCAGTCCCGTTGTAGGCCAAGATGGCTACACCTTC. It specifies CASSPVVGQDGYTF.

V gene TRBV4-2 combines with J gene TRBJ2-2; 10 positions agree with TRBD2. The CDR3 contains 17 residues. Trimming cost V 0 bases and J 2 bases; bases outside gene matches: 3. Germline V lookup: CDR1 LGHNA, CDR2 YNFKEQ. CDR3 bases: TGTGCCAGCAGCCAAGAAGAACTAGCGGGAAACACCGGGGAGCTGTTTTTT. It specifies CASSQEELAGNTGELFF.

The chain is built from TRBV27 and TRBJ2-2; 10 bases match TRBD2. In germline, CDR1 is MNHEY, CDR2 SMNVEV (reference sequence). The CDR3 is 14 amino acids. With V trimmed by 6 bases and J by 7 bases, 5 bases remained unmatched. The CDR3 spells CASREGLASGELFF. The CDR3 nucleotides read TGTGCCAGCAGAGAGGGACTAGCGAGCGGGGAGCTGTTTTTT.

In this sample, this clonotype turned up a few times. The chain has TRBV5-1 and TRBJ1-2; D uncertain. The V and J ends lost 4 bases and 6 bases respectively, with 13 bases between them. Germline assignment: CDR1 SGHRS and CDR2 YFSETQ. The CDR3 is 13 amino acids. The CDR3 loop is CASSPERRHGYTF. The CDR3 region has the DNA TGCGCCAGCAGCCCCGAGCGGCGGCATGGCTACACCTTC.

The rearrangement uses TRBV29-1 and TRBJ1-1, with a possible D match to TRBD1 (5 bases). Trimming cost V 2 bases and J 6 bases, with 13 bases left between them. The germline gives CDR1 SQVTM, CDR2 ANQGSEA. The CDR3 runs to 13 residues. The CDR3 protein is CSVEYGGTAEAFF. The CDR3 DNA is TGCAGCGTTGAATATGGGGGTACTGCTGAAGCTTTCTTT.

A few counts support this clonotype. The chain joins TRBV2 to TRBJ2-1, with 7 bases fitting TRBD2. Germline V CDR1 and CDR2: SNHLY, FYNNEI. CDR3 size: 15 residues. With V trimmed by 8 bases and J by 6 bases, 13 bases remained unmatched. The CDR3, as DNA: TGTGCCAGCGGGGTCGGGGGGACTACGGCCAATGAGCAGTTCTTC. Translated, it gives CASGVGGTTANEQFF. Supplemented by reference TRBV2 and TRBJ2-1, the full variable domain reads EPEVTQTPSHQVTQMGQEVILRCVPISNHLYFYWYRQILGQKVEFLVSFYNNEISEKSEIFDDQFSVERPDGSNFTLKIRSTKLEDSAMYFCASGVGGTTANEQFFGPGTRLTVL.

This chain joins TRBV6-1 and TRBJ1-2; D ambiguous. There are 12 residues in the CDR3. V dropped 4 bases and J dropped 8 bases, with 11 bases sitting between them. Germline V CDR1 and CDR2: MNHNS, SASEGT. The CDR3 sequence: CASSAGSGGYTF. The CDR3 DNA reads TGTGCCAGCAGTGCGGGCAGCGGAGGCTACACCTTC.

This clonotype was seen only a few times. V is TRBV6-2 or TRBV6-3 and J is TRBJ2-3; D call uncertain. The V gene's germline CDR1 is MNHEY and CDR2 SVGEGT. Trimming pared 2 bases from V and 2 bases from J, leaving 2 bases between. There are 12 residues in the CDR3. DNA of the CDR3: TGTGCCAGCAGTTACCCCACAGATACGCAGTATTTT. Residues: CASSYPTDTQYF.

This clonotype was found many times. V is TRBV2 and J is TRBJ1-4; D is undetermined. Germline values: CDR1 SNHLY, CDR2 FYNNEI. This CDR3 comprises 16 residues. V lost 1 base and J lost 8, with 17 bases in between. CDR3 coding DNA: TGTGCCAGCAGTGAAGGGATGGGCTGGAATACCGAAAAACTGTTTTTT. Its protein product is CASSEGMGWNTEKLFF.

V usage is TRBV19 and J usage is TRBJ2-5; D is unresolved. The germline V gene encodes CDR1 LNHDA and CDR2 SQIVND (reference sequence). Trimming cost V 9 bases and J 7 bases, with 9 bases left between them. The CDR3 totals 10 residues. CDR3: CASGVGTQYF. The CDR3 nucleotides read TGTGCCAGCGGAGTTGGGACCCAGTACTTC.

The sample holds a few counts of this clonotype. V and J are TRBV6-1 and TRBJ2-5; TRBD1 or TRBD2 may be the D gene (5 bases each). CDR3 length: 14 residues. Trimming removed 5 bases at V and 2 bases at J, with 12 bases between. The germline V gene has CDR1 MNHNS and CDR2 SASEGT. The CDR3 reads CASSRGPKQETQYF. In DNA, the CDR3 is TGTGCCAGCAGTAGGGGACCGAAACAAGAGACCCAGTACTTC.

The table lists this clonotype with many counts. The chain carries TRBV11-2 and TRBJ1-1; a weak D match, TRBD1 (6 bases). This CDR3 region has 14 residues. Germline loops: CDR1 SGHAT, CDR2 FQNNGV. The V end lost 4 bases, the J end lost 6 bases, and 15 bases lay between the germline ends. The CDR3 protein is CASSSRGVGAEAFF. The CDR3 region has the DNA TGTGCCAGCAGCTCTAGGGGGGTAGGGGCTGAAGCTTTCTTT.

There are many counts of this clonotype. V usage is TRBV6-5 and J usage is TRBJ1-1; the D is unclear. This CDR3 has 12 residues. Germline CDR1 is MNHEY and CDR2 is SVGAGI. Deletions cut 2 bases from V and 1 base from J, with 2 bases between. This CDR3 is CASSYRNTEAFF. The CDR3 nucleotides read TGTGCCAGCAGTTACCGGAACACTGAAGCTTTCTTT.

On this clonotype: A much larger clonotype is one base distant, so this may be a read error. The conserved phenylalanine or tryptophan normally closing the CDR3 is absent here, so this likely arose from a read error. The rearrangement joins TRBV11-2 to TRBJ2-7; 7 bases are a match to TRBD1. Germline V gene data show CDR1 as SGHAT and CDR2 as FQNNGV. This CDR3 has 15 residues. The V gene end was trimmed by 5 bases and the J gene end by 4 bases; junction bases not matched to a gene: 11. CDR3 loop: CASSPATGKRYEQYL. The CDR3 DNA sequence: TGTGCCAGCAGCCCCGCGACAGGGAAGAGGTACGAGCAGTACCTC.

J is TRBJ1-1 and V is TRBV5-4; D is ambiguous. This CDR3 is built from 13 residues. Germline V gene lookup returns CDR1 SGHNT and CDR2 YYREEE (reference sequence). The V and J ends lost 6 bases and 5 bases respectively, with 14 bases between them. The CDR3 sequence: CASTKTRTTEAFF. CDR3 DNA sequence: TGTGCCAGCACCAAGACTCGAACAACTGAAGCTTTCTTT.

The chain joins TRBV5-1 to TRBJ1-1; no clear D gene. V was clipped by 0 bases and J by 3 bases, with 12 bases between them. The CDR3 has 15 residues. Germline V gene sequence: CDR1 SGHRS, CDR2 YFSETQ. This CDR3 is CASSLEGMGDTEAFF. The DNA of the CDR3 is TGCGCCAGCAGCTTGGAAGGGATGGGTGACACTGAAGCTTTCTTT.

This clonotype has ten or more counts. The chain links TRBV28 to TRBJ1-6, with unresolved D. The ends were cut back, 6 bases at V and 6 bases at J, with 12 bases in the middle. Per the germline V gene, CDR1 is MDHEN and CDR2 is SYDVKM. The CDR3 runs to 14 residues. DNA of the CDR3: TGTGCCAGCAGCCCCGTCCGGGGTAATTCACCCCTCCACTTT. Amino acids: CASSPVRGNSPLHF. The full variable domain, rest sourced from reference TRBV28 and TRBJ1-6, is DVKVTQSSRYLVKRTGEKVFLECVQDMDHENMFWYRQDPGLGLRLIYFSYDVKMKEKGDIPEGYSVSREKKERFSLILESASTNQTSMYLCASSPVRGNSPLHFGNGTRLTVT.

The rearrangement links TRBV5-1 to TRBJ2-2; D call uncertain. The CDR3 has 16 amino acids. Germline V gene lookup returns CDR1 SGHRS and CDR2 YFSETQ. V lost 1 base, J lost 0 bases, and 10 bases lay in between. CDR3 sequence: CASSLITTTNTGELFF. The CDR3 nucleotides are TGCGCCAGCAGCTTGATCACTACCACGAACACCGGGGAGCTGTTTTTT.

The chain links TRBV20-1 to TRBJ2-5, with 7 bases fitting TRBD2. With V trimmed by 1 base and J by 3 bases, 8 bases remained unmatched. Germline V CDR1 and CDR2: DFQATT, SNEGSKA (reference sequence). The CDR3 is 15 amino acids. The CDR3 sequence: CSARAGGSWEETQYF. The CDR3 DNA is TGCAGTGCTAGAGCGGGGGGATCGTGGGAAGAGACCCAGTACTTC.

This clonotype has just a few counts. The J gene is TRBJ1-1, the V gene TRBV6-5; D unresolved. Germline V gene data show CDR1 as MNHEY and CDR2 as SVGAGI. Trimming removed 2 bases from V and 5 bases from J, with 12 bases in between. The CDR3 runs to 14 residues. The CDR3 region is CASSYAMGRTEAFF. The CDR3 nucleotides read TGTGCCAGCAGTTACGCCATGGGCAGGACTGAAGCTTTCTTT.